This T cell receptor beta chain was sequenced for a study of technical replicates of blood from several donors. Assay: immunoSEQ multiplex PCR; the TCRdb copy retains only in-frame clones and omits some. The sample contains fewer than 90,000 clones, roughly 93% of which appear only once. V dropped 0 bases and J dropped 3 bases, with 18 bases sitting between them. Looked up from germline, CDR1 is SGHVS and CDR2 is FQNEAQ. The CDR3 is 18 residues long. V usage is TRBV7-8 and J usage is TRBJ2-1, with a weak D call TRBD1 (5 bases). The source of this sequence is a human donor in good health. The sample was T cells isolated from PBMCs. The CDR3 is CASSLAQSAGILYNEQFF. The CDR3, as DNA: TGTGCCAGCAGCTTAGCGCAATCGGCAGGGATCCTCTACAATGAGCAGTTCTTC.